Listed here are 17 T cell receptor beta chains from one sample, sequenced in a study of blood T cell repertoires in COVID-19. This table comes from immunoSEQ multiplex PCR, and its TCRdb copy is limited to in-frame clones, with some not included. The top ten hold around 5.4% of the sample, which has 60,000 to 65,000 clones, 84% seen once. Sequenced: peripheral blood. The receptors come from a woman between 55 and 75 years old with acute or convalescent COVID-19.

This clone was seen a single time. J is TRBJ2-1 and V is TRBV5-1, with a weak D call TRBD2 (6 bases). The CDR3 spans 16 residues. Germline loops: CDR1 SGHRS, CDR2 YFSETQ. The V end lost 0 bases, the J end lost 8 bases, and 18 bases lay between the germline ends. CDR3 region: CASSLGSSRDLYEQFF. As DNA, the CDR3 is TGCGCCAGCAGCTTGGGGTCGTCCCGGGACTTGTATGAGCAGTTCTTC.

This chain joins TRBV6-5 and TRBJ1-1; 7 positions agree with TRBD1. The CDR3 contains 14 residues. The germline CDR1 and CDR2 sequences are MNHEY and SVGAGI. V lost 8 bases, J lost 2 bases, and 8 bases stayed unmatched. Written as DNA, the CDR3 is TGTGCCAGCTGGCTAGACAGGGTTAACACTGAAGCTTTCTTT. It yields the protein CASWLDRVNTEAFF.

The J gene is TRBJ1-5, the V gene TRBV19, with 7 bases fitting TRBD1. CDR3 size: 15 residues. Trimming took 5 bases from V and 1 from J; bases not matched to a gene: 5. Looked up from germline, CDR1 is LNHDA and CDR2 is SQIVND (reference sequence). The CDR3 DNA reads TGTGCCAGTAGTCTGACAGGGCGGAGCAATCAGCCCCAGCATTTT. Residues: CASSLTGRSNQPQHF.

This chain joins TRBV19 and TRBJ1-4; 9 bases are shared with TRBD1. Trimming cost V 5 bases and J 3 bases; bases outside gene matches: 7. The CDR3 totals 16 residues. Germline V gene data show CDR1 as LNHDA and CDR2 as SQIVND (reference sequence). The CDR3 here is CASSGWDRAANEKLFF. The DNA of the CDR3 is TGTGCCAGTAGTGGCTGGGACAGGGCGGCTAATGAAAAACTGTTTTTT.

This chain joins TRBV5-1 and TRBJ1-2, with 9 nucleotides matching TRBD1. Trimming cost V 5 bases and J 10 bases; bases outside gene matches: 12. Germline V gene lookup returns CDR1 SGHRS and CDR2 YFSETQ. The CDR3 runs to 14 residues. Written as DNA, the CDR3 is TGCGCCAGCAGACCTACTGGGACAGGGAACGACTACACCTTC. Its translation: CASRPTGTGNDYTF.

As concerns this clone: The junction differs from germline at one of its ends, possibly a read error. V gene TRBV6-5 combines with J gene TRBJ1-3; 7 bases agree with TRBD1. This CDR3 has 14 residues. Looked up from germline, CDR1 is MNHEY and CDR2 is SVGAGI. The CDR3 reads CASRKGGSRNTIYF. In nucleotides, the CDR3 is TGTGCCAGCAGGAAAGGGGGCTCTAGAAACACCATATATTTT.

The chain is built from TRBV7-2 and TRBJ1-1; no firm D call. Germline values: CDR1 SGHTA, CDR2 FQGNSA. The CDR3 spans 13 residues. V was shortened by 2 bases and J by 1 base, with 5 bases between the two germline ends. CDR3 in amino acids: CASSLWQNTEAFF. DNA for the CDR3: TGTGCCAGCAGCTTATGGCAGAACACTGAAGCTTTCTTT.

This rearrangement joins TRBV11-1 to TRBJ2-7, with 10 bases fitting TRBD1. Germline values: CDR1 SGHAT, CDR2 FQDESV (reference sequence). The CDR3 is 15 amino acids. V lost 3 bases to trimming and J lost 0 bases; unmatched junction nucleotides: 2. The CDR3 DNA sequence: TGTGCCAGCAGCTTGGGACAGGGGTCCTCCTACGAGCAGTACTTC. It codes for CASSLGQGSSYEQYF.

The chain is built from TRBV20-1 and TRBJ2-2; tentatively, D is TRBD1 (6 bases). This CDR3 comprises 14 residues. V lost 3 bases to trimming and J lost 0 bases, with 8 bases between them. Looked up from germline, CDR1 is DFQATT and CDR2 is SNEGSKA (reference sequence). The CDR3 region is CSASRQANTGELFF. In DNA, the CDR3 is TGCAGTGCTAGTAGACAGGCGAACACCGGGGAGCTGTTTTTT.

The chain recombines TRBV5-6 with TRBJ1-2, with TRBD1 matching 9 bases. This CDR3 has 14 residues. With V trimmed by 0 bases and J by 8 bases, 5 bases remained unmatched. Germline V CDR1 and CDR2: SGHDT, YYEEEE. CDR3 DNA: TGTGCCAGCAGCTTGGGACAGGGGGTAGGGGGCTACACCTTC. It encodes CASSLGQGVGGYTF.

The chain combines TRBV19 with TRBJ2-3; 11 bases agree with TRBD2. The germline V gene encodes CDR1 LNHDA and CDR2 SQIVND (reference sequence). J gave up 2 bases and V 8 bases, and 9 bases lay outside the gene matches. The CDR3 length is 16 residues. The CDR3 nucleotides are TGTGCCAGTGATTTTCTAGCGGGGGGCACCACAGATACGCAGTATTTT. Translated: CASDFLAGGTTDTQYF.

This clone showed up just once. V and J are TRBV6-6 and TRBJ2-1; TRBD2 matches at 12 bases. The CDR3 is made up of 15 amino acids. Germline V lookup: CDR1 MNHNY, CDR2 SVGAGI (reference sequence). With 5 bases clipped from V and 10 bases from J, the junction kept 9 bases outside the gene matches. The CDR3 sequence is CASSPTSGGPREQFF. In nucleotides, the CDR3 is TGTGCCAGCAGTCCGACTAGCGGGGGCCCTCGGGAGCAGTTCTTC.

The CDR3 region is CASSSGQGNEQFF. CDR3 bases: TGTGCCAGCAGCTCGGGACAGGGCAATGAGCAGTTCTTC. The J gene is TRBJ2-1, the V gene TRBV3-1 (or the pseudogene TRBV3-2); 9 bases align to TRBD1. Germline V gene lookup returns CDR1 LGHDT and CDR2 YNNKEL (reference sequence). V lost 5 bases, J lost 6 bases, and 2 bases stayed unmatched. This CDR3 spans 13 amino acids.

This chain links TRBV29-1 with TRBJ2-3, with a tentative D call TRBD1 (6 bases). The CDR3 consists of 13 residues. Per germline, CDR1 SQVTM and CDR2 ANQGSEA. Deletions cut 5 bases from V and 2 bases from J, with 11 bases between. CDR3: CSVQGLFTDTQYF. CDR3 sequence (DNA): TGCAGCGTTCAGGGGCTATTCACAGATACGCAGTATTTT.

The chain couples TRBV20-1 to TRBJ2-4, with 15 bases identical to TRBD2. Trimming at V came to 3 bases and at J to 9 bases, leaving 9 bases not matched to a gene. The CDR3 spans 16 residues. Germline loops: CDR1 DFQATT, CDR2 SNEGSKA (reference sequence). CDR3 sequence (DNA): TGCAGTGCTAGTCCCCCGGGACTAGCGGGGGGAAGCATTCAGTACTTC. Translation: CSASPPGLAGGSIQYF.

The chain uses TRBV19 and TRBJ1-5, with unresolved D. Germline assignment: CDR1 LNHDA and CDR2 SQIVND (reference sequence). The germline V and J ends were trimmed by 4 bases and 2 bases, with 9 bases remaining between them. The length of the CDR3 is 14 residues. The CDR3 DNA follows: TGTGCCAGTAGTACAGGCTTCGGCAATCAGCCCCAGCATTTT. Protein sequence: CASSTGFGNQPQHF.

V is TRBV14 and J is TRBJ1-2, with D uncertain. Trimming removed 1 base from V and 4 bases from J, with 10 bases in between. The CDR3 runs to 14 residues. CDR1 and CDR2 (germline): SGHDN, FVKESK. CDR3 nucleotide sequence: TGTGCCAGCAGCCAAGTACAACAGACCTATGGCTACACCTTC. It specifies CASSQVQQTYGYTF.